This TCR beta chain was found in a study of early T cells in non-severe SARS-CoV-2 infection. There are a few counts of this clonotype. Germline CDR1 SGDLS, CDR2 YYNGEE. The V end lost 2 bases, the J end lost 2 bases, and 19 bases lay between the germline ends. The CDR3 loop spans 17 amino acids. TCRdb called the 5' RACE reads again in MiXCR, with one record for every CDR3 protein. The profile covers just over 80,000 distinct CDR3 sequences, with around 13% appearing a single time and roughly 1.4% taken by the ten largest. The chain links TRBV9 to TRBJ2-5; D may be TRBD1 (7 bases). Sample: whole blood. The clonotype originates from an adult who was a healthcare worker with PCR-confirmed SARS-CoV-2 infection or an uninfected control (not recorded which). The CDR3 sequence: CASSVEGGAGPQETQYF. The CDR3 bases are TGTGCCAGCAGCGTTGAAGGGGGCGCGGGGCCTCAAGAGACCCAGTACTTC.